This record looks at one T cell receptor (beta chain) sequence and its context. Single viable CD3+CD4+CD8-CD45RO+ cells were sorted as the memory CD4+ T cells. The data originate from a study of memory CD4+ T cells and cytomegalovirus serostatus. TCRdb's table, derived via immunoSEQ multiplex PCR, lists solely in-frame clones and lacks some. The profile covers 80,000 or so clones, with 60% to 80% appearing a single time and just over 2.5% taken by the ten largest. The CDR3 is made up of 16 amino acids. Germline V lookup: CDR1 SGHTA, CDR2 FQGNSA. Trimming at V came to 5 bases and at J to 2 bases, leaving 5 bases not matched to a gene.

The sequenced sample was memory CD4+ T cells from blood. V is TRBV7-2 and J is TRBJ2-5, with 13 nucleotides matching TRBD2. The origin of this receptor is an adult in good health and CMV-seropositive. This chain's CDR3 is CASSEGTSGVQETQYF. CDR3 DNA sequence: TGTGCCAGCAGCGAAGGGACTAGCGGGGTGCAAGAGACCCAGTACTTC.